Listed here are 23 T cell receptor beta chains from one sample, sequenced in a study of blood T cell repertoires in COVID-19. Only in-frame clones appear in the TCRdb table, and some are missing; sequencing was by immunoSEQ multiplex PCR. This sample has 300,000 to 500,000 clones; approximately 88% occur once, and the top ten carry approximately 1%. Input material: PBMCs or T cells enriched from blood (not recorded which). These receptors came from a woman between 25 and 40 years old with acute COVID-19.

The table lists this clone with a count of one. This chain links TRBV28 with TRBJ1-5; D gene unclear. Germline CDR1 and CDR2: MDHEN and SYDVKM. Trimming shortened V by 3 bases and J by 2 bases, and 8 bases separated the two germline ends. CDR3 size: 14 residues. As DNA, the CDR3 is TGTGCCAGCAGTTTTTTCTCGGGCAATCAGCCCCAGCATTTT. This codes for CASSFFSGNQPQHF.

The sample holds a few counts of this clone. Other DNA sequences in this specimen translate into the identical CDR3. The chain combines TRBV19 with TRBJ1-5; D possibly corresponds to TRBD1 (5 bases). The V end was cut by 3 bases, the J end by 4 bases, with 7 bases between. Germline V gene data show CDR1 as LNHDA and CDR2 as SQIVND (reference sequence). The length of the CDR3 is 13 residues. The CDR3 DNA reads as TGTGCCAGTAGTATCCGGGGGAATCAGCCCCAGCATTTT. Translation: CASSIRGNQPQHF.

The rearrangement links TRBV12-5 to TRBJ1-2, with 8 bases matching TRBD1. This CDR3 has 13 residues. V was pared by 3 bases and J by 4 bases, with 1 base of the junction left unmatched. Germline loops: CDR1 LGHNT, CDR2 FRNRAP. DNA for the CDR3: TGTGCTAGTGGTTTTACAGGGGGCTATGGCTACACCTTC. This gives the protein CASGFTGGYGYTF.

The V call is TRBV18, the J call TRBJ1-5; 7 positions match TRBD1. J lost 4 bases, V lost 6 bases, and 3 bases had no gene match. Germline loops: CDR1 KGHSH, CDR2 LQKENI. The CDR3 has 13 residues. For the CDR3, the DNA is TGTGCCAGCTCCCTGGACAGGAATCAGCCCCAGCATTTT. Translation gives CASSLDRNQPQHF.

This rearrangement joins TRBV19 to TRBJ2-3; 7 bases match TRBD2. The CDR3 contains 16 residues. The germline CDR1 and CDR2 sequences are LNHDA and SQIVND (reference sequence). V dropped 6 bases and J dropped 2; count of bases not matched to a gene: 11. CDR3 sequence: CASSRRRGEYTDTQYF. The CDR3, as DNA: TGTGCCAGTAGCAGGAGACGGGGGGAATACACAGATACGCAGTATTTT.

The chain's CDR3 is CASSYSDRTVEAFF. CDR3 sequence (DNA): TGTGCCAGCAGTTACTCCGACAGGACCGTTGAAGCTTTCTTT. This sequence joins TRBV6-5 and TRBJ1-1, with D possibly matching TRBD1 (6 bases). This CDR3 is built from 14 residues. The V gene's germline CDR1 is MNHEY and CDR2 SVGAGI. Trimming took off 0 bases at V and 7 bases at J, with 12 bases between the two ends.

This clone was recorded once. V and J are TRBV4-1 and TRBJ2-3, with D maybe TRBD1 (6 bases). The CDR3 extends over 18 amino acids. Trimming left V 7 bases short and J 4 bases short, with 27 bases between. CDR1 and CDR2 from the germline V gene are MGHRA and YSYEKL. CDR3 nucleotide sequence: TGCGCCAGCACCTCCTCCTGGGGCAGGGGCGGTTCCGCAGATACGCAGTATTTT. Translated: CASTSSWGRGGSADTQYF.

The table lists this clone with a few counts. The rearrangement uses TRBV25-1 and TRBJ2-3; D is possibly TRBD2 (6 bases). The germline V gene encodes CDR1 MGHDK and CDR2 SYGVNS. The germline V and J ends were trimmed by 6 bases and 4 bases, with 14 bases remaining between them. This CDR3 has 14 amino acids. CDR3 in DNA: TGTGCCAGCAGACCCGTGGAGGGCGCAGATACGCAGTATTTT. It codes for CASRPVEGADTQYF.

This chain joins TRBV20-1 and TRBJ2-1, with TRBD2 matching over 15 bases. J gave up 8 bases and V 3 bases, and 14 bases lay outside the gene matches. Germline V gene lookup returns CDR1 DFQATT and CDR2 SNEGSKA (reference sequence). The length of the CDR3 is 18 residues. CDR3 sequence reads: CSASLLPRGLAGGYEQFF. The CDR3 DNA is TGCAGTGCTAGTTTGCTCCCCCGGGGACTAGCGGGGGGCTATGAGCAGTTCTTC.

The chain uses TRBV14 and TRBJ1-2; 11 nucleotides match TRBD1. This CDR3 comprises 13 residues. The J segment lost 8 bases and the V segment lost 4 bases, leaving 3 bases of the junction unmatched. Germline lookup yields CDR1 SGHDN and CDR2 FVKESK. This CDR3 reads CASSPGQGVGYTF. DNA for the CDR3: TGTGCCAGCAGCCCGGGACAGGGGGTCGGCTACACCTTC.

The chain is built from TRBV5-1 and TRBJ1-1; the match to TRBD1 covers 8 bases. The CDR3 contains 12 residues. The germline CDR1 and CDR2 sequences are SGHRS and YFSETQ. V trimming: 4 bases; J trimming: 7 bases; junction bases outside the gene matches: 3. The CDR3 spells CASSLDRGEAFF. The CDR3 coding sequence is TGCGCCAGCAGCCTTGACAGGGGTGAAGCTTTCTTT.

This clone was found a few times. CDR3 in DNA: TGTGCCAGCAGCCCAAACGGACTAGCGGGGGCCCGACATGAGCAGTTCTTC. Its protein is CASSPNGLAGARHEQFF. The V call is TRBV3-1 (or the pseudogene TRBV3-2), the J call TRBJ2-1; TRBD2 matches at 13 bases. Germline CDR1 and CDR2: LGHDT and YNNKEL (reference sequence). The trim removed 4 bases at V and 8 bases at J, leaving 11 bases unmatched. This CDR3 contains 17 residues.

CDR3 residues: CATSDSGGRTEAFF. As DNA, the CDR3 is TGTGCCACCAGTGATTCGGGAGGACGGACTGAAGCTTTCTTT. V is TRBV24-1 and J is TRBJ1-1; D unresolved. The germline V gene has CDR1 KGHDR and CDR2 SFDVKD. V lost 2 bases, J lost 5 bases, and 11 bases lay in between. This CDR3 has 14 amino acids.

CDR3: CASSLYSGQANTEAFF. The CDR3 DNA reads as TGCGCCAGCAGCTTGTATTCGGGACAGGCGAACACTGAAGCTTTCTTT. The rearrangement uses TRBV5-1 and TRBJ1-1; 8 nucleotides match TRBD1. Germline trimming cut 1 base from V and 1 base from J; bases unmatched to any gene: 6. The CDR3 length is 16 residues. The germline gives CDR1 SGHRS, CDR2 YFSETQ.

In this sample, this clone turned up once. The rearrangement uses TRBV5-1 and TRBJ1-4; D call uncertain. The CDR3 has 15 amino acids. Germline-derived CDR1 and CDR2 are SGHRS and YFSETQ. V shed 0 bases and J shed 2 bases, with 8 bases lying between them. The CDR3 here is CASSLAGYTNEKLFF. CDR3 bases: TGCGCCAGCAGCTTGGCGGGGTATACTAATGAAAAACTGTTTTTT.

In DNA form, the CDR3 reads TGTGCCAGCAGTAAAGTTACCGGGACAGGGGACACTGAAGCTTTCTTT. This sequence encodes CASSKVTGTGDTEAFF. The genes are TRBV6-1 and TRBJ1-1, with 10 bases that match TRBD1. Germline V CDR1 and CDR2: MNHNS, SASEGT. V lost 5 bases to trimming and J lost 3 bases; unmatched junction nucleotides: 9. CDR3 length equals 16 residues.

This chain links TRBV5-6 with TRBJ2-7, with D possibly being TRBD1 (5 bases). Germline lookup yields CDR1 SGHDT and CDR2 YYEEEE. V dropped 4 bases and J dropped 1 base, with 15 bases sitting between them. The CDR3 consists of 15 residues. CDR3 nucleotides: TGTGCCAGCAGCCTCATCGAGACAGATTCCTACGAGCAGTACTTC. Amino acids: CASSLIETDSYEQYF. Supplemented by reference TRBV5-6 and TRBJ2-7, the full variable domain reads DAGVTQSPTHLIKTRGQQVTLRCSPKSGHDTVSWYQQALGQGPQFIFQYYEEEERQRGNFPDRFSGHQFPNYSSELNVNALLLGDSALYLCASSLIETDSYEQYFGPGTRLTVT.

The chain links TRBV6-4 to TRBJ1-4; D is unresolved. V shed 9 bases and J shed 10 bases, with 12 bases lying between them. The CDR3 extends over 11 amino acids. Germline CDR1 reads MRHNA; CDR2 reads SNTAGT. CDR3 in DNA: TGTGCCAGTTACCGGGTTACAAAACTGTTTTTT. It translates to CASYRVTKLFF.

This clone occurred a few times. V usage is TRBV6-1 and J usage is TRBJ1-4; D is ambiguous. Trimming removed 0 bases from V and 7 bases from J, with 15 bases in between. Germline values: CDR1 MNHNS, CDR2 SASEGT. This CDR3 region has 16 residues. CDR3 DNA sequence: TGTGCCAGCAGTGAAGCGGGCAGAAGGTCAAGTGAAAAACTGTTTTTT. Its protein is CASSEAGRRSSEKLFF.

This chain uses TRBV18 with TRBJ2-3; 9 bases match TRBD2. The germline V gene encodes CDR1 KGHSH and CDR2 LQKENI. The length of the CDR3 is 15 residues. The J segment lost 5 bases and the V segment lost 6 bases, leaving 9 bases of the junction unmatched. The CDR3: CASSTVRGGGDTQYF. DNA of the CDR3: TGTGCCAGCTCTACGGTGCGGGGGGGCGGAGATACGCAGTATTTT.

The chain's CDR3 is CASSIGQAANYGYTF. The CDR3 bases are TGTGCCAGTAGTATAGGACAGGCAGCTAACTATGGCTACACCTTC. The V call is TRBV19, the J call TRBJ1-2; D is possibly TRBD1 (6 bases). Germline V gene sequence: CDR1 LNHDA, CDR2 SQIVND (reference sequence). V was pared by 1 base and J by 0 bases, with 9 bases between. This CDR3 is built from 15 residues.

The sample holds one count of this clone. The rearrangement joins TRBV6-5 to TRBJ1-5, with TRBD1 identical over 7 bases. V lost 6 bases to trimming and J lost 0 bases; unmatched junction nucleotides: 5. The germline gives CDR1 MNHEY, CDR2 SVGAGI. The CDR3 is 15 residues long. The CDR3 DNA sequence: TGTGCCAGCAGGGGGGACAGTAATAGCAATCAGCCCCAGCATTTT. Its protein product is CASRGDSNSNQPQHF.

V is TRBV6-4 and J is TRBJ2-3; a weak D match, TRBD2 (6 bases). The CDR3 covers 13 residues. The V and J ends lost 4 bases and 2 bases respectively, with 7 bases between them. Germline V gives CDR1 MRHNA, CDR2 SNTAGT. The CDR3 region has the DNA TGTGCCAGCAGTGCGGGGGTCACAGATACGCAGTATTTT. It translates to CASSAGVTDTQYF.